This T cell receptor (beta chain) was recorded in a study of cytomegalovirus exposure and HLA in healthy donors. Broader study findings: Clonal expansion, a later analysis showed, was greater in HLA-associated TCR beta chains than in equally common others. Excluded were some V segments that proved indistinguishable, including TRBV6-2 and TRBV6-3.

The CDR3 loop spans 14 amino acids. V lost 5 bases to trimming and J lost 2 bases, with 13 bases between them. CDR1 is MDHEN and CDR2 is SYDVKM in the germline V gene. On this clone itself: Its cognate antigen is unknown.

With 60 Vbeta and 13 Jbeta primers, the PCR was carried out. As handled by the study authors: There were about 80 million unique TCR beta chains by a later count, and some 10 million of them were shared. Only in-frame clones appear in the TCRdb table, and some are missing; sequencing was by immunoSEQ multiplex PCR. V, J and clone size are taken as reported in that table, and D and trimming were inferred from the DNA itself. The table lists over 150,000 clones, roughly 74% of them singletons. The sample was PBMCs. The TCR sequence derives from a male donor in good health and CMV-seronegative. This chain links TRBV28 with TRBJ2-7, with a possible D match to TRBD1 (5 bases). In DNA form, the CDR3 reads TGTGCCAGCAGTACAGGAATAACCCCCTACGAGCAGTACTTC. It yields the protein CASSTGITPYEQYF. Supplemented by reference TRBV28 and TRBJ2-7, the full variable domain reads DVKVTQSSRYLVKRTGEKVFLECVQDMDHENMFWYRQDPGLGLRLIYFSYDVKMKEKGDIPEGYSVSREKKERFSLILESASTNQTSMYLCASSTGITPYEQYFGPGTRLTVT.